This T cell receptor beta chain was captured in a study of Tregs in tolerant kidney transplant recipients. The CDR3 is 12 residues long. V dropped 7 bases and J dropped 0 bases, with 6 bases sitting between them. Germline loops: CDR1 SNHLY, CDR2 FYNNEI. Clones were read by immunoSEQ multiplex PCR, and TCRdb kept only the in-frame ones, dropping some. The table has 90,000 to 150,000 clones, 85% to 95% seen once. The TCR was taken from a human donor in good health. The sequencing input was CD4+ T cells from blood. This chain connects TRBV2 to TRBJ1-2, with D hard to call. The CDR3 protein is CASTRANYGYTF. Written as DNA, the CDR3 is TGTGCCAGCACCAGAGCTAACTATGGCTACACCTTC.